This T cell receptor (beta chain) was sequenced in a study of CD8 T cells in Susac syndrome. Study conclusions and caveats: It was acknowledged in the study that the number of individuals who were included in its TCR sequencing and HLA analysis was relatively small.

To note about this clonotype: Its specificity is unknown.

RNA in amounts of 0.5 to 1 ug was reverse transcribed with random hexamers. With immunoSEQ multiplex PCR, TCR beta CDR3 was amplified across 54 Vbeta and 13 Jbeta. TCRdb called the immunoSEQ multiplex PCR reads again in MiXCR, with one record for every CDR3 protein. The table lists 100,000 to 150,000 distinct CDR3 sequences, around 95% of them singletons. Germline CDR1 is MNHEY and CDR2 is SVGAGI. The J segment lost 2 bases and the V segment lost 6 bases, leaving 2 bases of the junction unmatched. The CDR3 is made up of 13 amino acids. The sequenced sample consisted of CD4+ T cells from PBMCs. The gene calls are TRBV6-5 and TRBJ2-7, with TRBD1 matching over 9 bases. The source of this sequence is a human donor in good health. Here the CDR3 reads CASRRTGAYEQYF. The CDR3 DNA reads TGTGCCAGCAGGCGGACAGGGGCCTACGAGCAGTACTTC.